These 9 T cell receptor beta chains share one sample of origin, sequenced in a study of brain T cells in children with intractable seizures. TCRdb keeps only in-frame clones here, not all; method: immunoSEQ multiplex PCR. The sample includes about 80,000 clones, about 93% of them seen just once. The material sequenced was peripheral blood, taken at surgery. The receptors derive from a girl under 10 years old with Rasmussen encephalitis and intractable seizures.

The CDR3 region has the DNA TGTGCCAGCAGCTTAGGAGGGGGCAAAAACATTCAGTACTTC. As protein: CASSLGGGKNIQYF. V usage is TRBV7-2 and J usage is TRBJ2-4; possible D gene TRBD1, 6 bases. The CDR3 is made up of 14 amino acids. Germline values: CDR1 SGHTA, CDR2 FQGNSA. Trimming removed 1 base at V and 3 bases at J, with 7 bases between. Using reference TRBV7-2 and TRBJ2-4 for the parts outside the CDR3, the full variable domain is GAGVSQSPSNKVTEKGKDVELRCDPISGHTALYWYRQSLGQGLEFLIYFQGNSAPDKSGLPSDRFSAERTGGSVSTLTIQRTQQEDSAVYLCASSLGGGKNIQYFGAGTRLSVL.

This chain uses TRBV5-1 with TRBJ2-5, with 8 positions matching TRBD1. The germline CDR1 and CDR2 sequences are SGHRS and YFSETQ. CDR3 length: 15 residues. The J segment lost 3 bases and the V segment lost 0 bases, leaving 4 bases of the junction unmatched. CDR3 sequence (DNA): TGCGCCAGCAGCTTGGGGGACAGGCGAGAAGAGACCCAGTACTTC. Its protein is CASSLGDRREETQYF.

The chain employs TRBV28 and TRBJ2-7, with D perhaps TRBD1 (5 bases). CDR3 size: 13 residues. Between the trimmed V and J ends, which lost 3 bases and 3 bases, there was a span of 9 bases. The germline V gene has CDR1 MDHEN and CDR2 SYDVKM. As DNA, the CDR3 is TGTGCCAGCAGTTTGACAGTTATCTACGAGCAGTACTTC. Protein: CASSLTVIYEQYF.

The gene calls are TRBV18 and TRBJ1-1; 7 bases match TRBD1. This CDR3 has 14 amino acids. V lost 1 base to trimming and J lost 5 bases; unmatched junction nucleotides: 4. Germline-derived CDR1 and CDR2 are KGHSH and LQKENI. For the CDR3, the DNA is TGTGCCAGCTCACCACAGGGGGCAGATACTGAAGCTTTCTTT. This codes for CASSPQGADTEAFF.

The J gene is TRBJ1-6, the V gene TRBV19; D is undetermined. There are 16 residues in the CDR3. The germline V gene has CDR1 LNHDA and CDR2 SQIVND (reference sequence). The V end lost 3 bases, the J end lost 0 bases, and 9 bases lay between the germline ends. The CDR3 region has the DNA TGTGCCAGTAGTATTATAGGGAGCTCCTATAATTCACCCCTCCACTTT. Its protein product is CASSIIGSSYNSPLHF.

The gene calls are TRBV6-5 and TRBJ1-6, with D unresolved. The CDR3 has 13 residues. CDR1 and CDR2 from the germline V gene are MNHEY and SVGAGI. V lost 7 bases to trimming and J lost 9 bases, with 13 bases between them. The CDR3: CASNSKAGSPLHF. The CDR3 DNA reads as TGTGCCAGCAACTCGAAGGCAGGTTCACCCCTCCACTTT.

V gene TRBV6-6 combines with J gene TRBJ2-3; TRBD2 is a possible D gene (5 bases). The CDR3 runs 12 residues. Per germline, CDR1 MNHNY and CDR2 SVGAGI (reference sequence). V was clipped by 10 bases and J by 7 bases, with 15 bases between them. The CDR3 DNA sequence: TGTGCCATCTCCCCGACGGGAAATACGCAGTATTTT. This gives the protein CAISPTGNTQYF.

The chain links TRBV4-1 to TRBJ1-2; D uncertain. CDR1 is MGHRA, CDR2 YSYEKL, per germline. V was trimmed by 0 bases and J by 4 bases, leaving 12 bases between them. The CDR3 runs to 15 residues. CDR3 loop: CASSQEASRLYGYTF. CDR3 nucleotide sequence: TGCGCCAGCAGCCAAGAGGCCAGCCGGCTCTATGGCTACACCTTC.

The chain carries TRBV5-8 and TRBJ2-3; TRBD1 or TRBD2 may be the D gene (6 bases each). In germline, CDR1 is SGHTS, CDR2 YDEGEE. The V end lost 4 bases, the J end lost 0 bases, and 12 bases lay between the germline ends. CDR3 length: 15 amino acids. CDR3 loop: CASSAEGGSTDTQYF. DNA of the CDR3: TGTGCCAGCAGCGCCGAGGGGGGCAGCACAGATACGCAGTATTTT.